The rows below give T cell receptor beta chains drawn from one sample of a study of blood T cell repertoires in COVID-19. The protocol was immunoSEQ multiplex PCR, while the TCRdb copy is restricted to in-frame clones and leaves out a portion. The repertoire holds under 100,000 clones, with about nine tenths as singletons. Input material: peripheral blood. These receptors were collected from a man in his sixties with COVID-19, enrolled during active disease. Both conserved end residues are part of each CDR3. Fields, in order: CDR3 protein, CDR3 DNA, J gene, D gene, V gene, clone size. D genes are given only for firm matches. Clone sizes are given selectively: once, few, many, or a class where the clone is expanded.

CDR3: CAWSILLAGRSDEQFF; DNA: TGTGCCTGGAGTATCCTCCTAGCGGGAAGGAGCGATGAGCAGTTCTTC; J: TRBJ2-1; D: TRBD2; V: TRBV30; size: -
CDR3: CASSPGQAETQYF; DNA: TGCGCCAGCAGCCCCGGACAGGCGGAGACCCAGTACTTC; J: TRBJ2-5; D: TRBD1; V: TRBV5-1; size: -
CDR3: CASSASGSFGYEQYF; DNA: TGTGCCAGCAGCGCCTCCGGGTCCTTCGGGTACGAGCAGTACTTC; J: TRBJ2-7; D: -; V: TRBV13; size: once
CDR3: CASSLSPGDTGELFF; DNA: TGTGCCAGCTCGCTTTCCCCAGGGGACACCGGGGAGCTGTTTTTT; J: TRBJ2-2; D: -; V: TRBV18; size: -
CDR3: CASSELGTIPGYTF; DNA: TGTGCCAGCAGTGAGCTGGGGACAATACCCGGCTACACCTTC; J: TRBJ1-2; D: -; V: TRBV2; size: -
CDR3: CAARGLACTEAFF; DNA: TGCGCCGCCAGGGGGCTAGCTTGCACTGAAGCTTTCTTT; J: TRBJ1-1; D: TRBD1; V: TRBV10-1; size: -
CDR3: CASSVADSSYEQYF; DNA: TGTGCCAGCAGCGTAGCGGACAGTTCCTACGAGCAGTACTTC; J: TRBJ2-7; D: -; V: TRBV9; size: -
CDR3: CASRQGSRNGYTF; DNA: TGTGCCAGCAGACAAGGGAGCAGGAATGGCTACACCTTC; J: TRBJ1-2; D: -; V: TRBV16; size: -
CDR3: CASSVGGVGTGGYEQFF; DNA: TGTGCCAGCAGCGTAGGTGGGGTTGGAACAGGGGGCTATGAGCAGTTCTTC; J: TRBJ2-1; D: TRBD1; V: TRBV9; size: -
CDR3: CASSEIGGLNTEAFF; DNA: TGTGCCAGCAGTGAAATTGGGGGGTTGAACACTGAAGCTTTCTTT; J: TRBJ1-1; D: -; V: TRBV2; size: -
CDR3: CASSPVLSGYEQYF; DNA: TGTGCCAGCTCTCCGGTCCTTTCGGGGTACGAGCAGTACTTC; J: TRBJ2-7; D: -; V: TRBV6-5; size: once